The present T cell receptor (beta chain) was sequenced within a study of vaccination and CD4 T cells after COVID-19. Treatment reported: approximately nine-day PBMC culture with coronavirus spike peptide pools or control peptides (ViraFEST assay). With regard to this clonotype: Antigen: not known.

Cultured CD4+ T cells had their DNA profiled by the Oncomine TCR Beta short-read assay. TCRdb ran MiXCR on the PCR reads and lists one entry per CDR3 protein. The sample records about 19,000 distinct CDR3 sequences, roughly 55% being singletons. The germline V gene encodes CDR1 MNHNS and CDR2 SASEGT. V was trimmed by 7 bases and J by 6 bases, leaving 12 bases between them. The CDR3 spans 12 residues. The origin of this receptor is a human donor who had recovered from COVID-19. The chain links TRBV6-1 to TRBJ1-1; a weak D match, TRBD1 (6 bases). The starting material was CD4+ T cells from blood, cultured in vitro, obtained after SARS-CoV-2 vaccination. The CDR3 loop reads CASKQGGSEAFF. For the CDR3, the DNA is TGTGCCAGCAAACAGGGCGGGTCTGAAGCTTTCTTT.